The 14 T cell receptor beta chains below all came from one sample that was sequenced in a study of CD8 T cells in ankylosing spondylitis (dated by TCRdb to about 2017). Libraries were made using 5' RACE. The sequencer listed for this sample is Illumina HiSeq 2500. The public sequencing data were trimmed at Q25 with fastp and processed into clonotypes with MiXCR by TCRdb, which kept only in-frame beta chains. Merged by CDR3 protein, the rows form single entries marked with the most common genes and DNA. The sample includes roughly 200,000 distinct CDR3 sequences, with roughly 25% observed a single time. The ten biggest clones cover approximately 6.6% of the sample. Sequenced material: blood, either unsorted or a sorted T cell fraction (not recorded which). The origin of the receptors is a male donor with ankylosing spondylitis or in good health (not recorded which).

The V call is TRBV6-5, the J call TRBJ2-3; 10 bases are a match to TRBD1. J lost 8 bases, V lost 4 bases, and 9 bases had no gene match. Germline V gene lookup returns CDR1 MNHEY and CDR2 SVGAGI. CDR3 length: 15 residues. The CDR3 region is CASSSGTGVQGTQYF. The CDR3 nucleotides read TGTGCCAGCAGTTCCGGGACAGGGGTCCAGGGTACGCAGTATTTT.

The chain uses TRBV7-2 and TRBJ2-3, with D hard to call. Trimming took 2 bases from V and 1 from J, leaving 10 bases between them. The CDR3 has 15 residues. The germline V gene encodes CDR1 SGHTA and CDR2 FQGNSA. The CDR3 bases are TGTGCCAGCAGCTTAATGGTGTTCGGCACAGATACGCAGTATTTT. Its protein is CASSLMVFGTDTQYF.

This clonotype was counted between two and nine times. The CDR3 bases are TGTGCCAGCCGTCCTGGACAGCCTAACTATGGCTACACCTTC. Its translation: CASRPGQPNYGYTF. This chain links TRBV6-1 with TRBJ1-2, with D possibly matching TRBD1 (6 bases). The CDR3 has 14 residues. Looked up from germline, CDR1 is MNHNS and CDR2 is SASEGT. The V gene lost 8 bases and the J gene lost 0 bases, with 13 bases spanning the gap.

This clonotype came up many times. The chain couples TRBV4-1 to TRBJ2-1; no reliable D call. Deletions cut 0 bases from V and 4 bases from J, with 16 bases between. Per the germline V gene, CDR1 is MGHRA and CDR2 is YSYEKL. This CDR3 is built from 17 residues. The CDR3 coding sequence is TGCGCCAGCAGCCAAGATAAGGGCCTTAGTCAGTACAATGAGCAGTTCTTC. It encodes CASSQDKGLSQYNEQFF.

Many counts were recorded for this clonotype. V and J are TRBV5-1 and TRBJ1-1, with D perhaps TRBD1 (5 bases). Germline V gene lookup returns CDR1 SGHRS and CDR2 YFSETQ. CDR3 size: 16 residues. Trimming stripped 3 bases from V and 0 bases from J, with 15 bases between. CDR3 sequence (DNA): TGCGCCAGCAGCTCACCCGGGGGAGTAATGAACACTGAAGCTTTCTTT. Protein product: CASSSPGGVMNTEAFF.

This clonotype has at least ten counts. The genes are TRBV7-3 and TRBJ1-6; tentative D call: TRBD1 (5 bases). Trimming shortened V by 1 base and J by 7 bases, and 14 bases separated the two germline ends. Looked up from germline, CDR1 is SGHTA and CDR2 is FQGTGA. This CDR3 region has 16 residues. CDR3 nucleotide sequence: TGTGCCAGCAGCTTAAACTCCGCCAGGGTGAATTCACCCCTCCACTTT. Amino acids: CASSLNSARVNSPLHF.

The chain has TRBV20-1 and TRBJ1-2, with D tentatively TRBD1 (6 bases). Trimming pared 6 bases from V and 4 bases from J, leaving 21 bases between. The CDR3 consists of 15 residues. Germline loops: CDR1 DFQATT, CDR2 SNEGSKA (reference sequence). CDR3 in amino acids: CSATQGRGGGYGYTF. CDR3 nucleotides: TGCAGTGCCACGCAGGGAAGAGGGGGGGGCTATGGCTACACCTTC.

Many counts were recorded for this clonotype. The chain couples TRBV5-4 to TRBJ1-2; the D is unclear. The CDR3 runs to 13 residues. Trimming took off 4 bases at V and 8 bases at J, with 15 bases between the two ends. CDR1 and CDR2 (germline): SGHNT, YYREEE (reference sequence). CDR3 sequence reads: CASSPDSMGGYTF. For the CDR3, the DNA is TGTGCCAGCAGCCCCGACTCGATGGGAGGCTACACCTTC.

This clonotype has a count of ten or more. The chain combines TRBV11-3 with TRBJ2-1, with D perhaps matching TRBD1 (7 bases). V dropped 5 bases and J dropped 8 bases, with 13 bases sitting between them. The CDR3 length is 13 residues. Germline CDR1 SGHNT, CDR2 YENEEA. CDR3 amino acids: CASSLDREDEQFF. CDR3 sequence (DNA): TGTGCCAGCAGCCTTGACAGGGAGGATGAGCAGTTCTTC.

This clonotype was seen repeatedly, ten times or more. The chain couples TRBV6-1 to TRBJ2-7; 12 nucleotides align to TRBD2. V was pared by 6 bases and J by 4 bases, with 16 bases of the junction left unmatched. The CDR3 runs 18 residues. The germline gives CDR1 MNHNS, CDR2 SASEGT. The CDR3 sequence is CASRGLAGGFSVGYEQYF. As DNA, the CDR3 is TGTGCCAGCAGGGGCCTAGCGGGAGGGTTTTCTGTCGGTTACGAGCAGTACTTC.

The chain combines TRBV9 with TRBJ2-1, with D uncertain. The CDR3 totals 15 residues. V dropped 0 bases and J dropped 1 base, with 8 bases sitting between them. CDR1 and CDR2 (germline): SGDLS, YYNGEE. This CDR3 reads CASSVEVWSYNEQFF. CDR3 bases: TGTGCCAGCAGCGTAGAAGTGTGGTCCTACAATGAGCAGTTCTTC.

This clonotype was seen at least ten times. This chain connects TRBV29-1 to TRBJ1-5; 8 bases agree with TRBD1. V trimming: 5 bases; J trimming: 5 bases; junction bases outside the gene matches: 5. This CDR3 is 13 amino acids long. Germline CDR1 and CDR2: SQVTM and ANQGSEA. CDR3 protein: CSVRQGLDQPQHF. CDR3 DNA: TGCAGCGTTAGACAGGGGTTGGATCAGCCCCAGCATTTT.

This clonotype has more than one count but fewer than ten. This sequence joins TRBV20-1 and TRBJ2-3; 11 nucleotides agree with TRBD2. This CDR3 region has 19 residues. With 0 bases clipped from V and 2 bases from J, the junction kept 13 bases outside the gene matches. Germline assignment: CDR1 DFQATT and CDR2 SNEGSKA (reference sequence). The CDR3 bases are TGCAGTGCTAGAGATGGTAGACTAGCGGGATTTAAGACCACAGATACGCAGTATTTT. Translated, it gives CSARDGRLAGFKTTDTQYF.

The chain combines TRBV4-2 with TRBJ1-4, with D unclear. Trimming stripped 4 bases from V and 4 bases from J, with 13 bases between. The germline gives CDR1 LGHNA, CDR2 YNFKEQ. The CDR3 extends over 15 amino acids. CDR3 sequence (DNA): TGTGCCAGCAGCCGCCACCCGACATATAATGAAAAACTGTTTTTT. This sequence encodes CASSRHPTYNEKLFF.